The rows below give T cell receptor beta chains drawn from one sample of a study of blood T cell repertoires in COVID-19. Only in-frame clones appear in the TCRdb table, and some are missing; sequencing was by immunoSEQ multiplex PCR. The sample includes 67,000 or so clones, more than 75% of them seen just once. The sample was peripheral blood. These receptors all stem from a woman in her 70s with acute or convalescent COVID-19. Both conserved end residues are part of each CDR3. The D gene is left open where the match is weak. Clone size is stated in some rows and not others, as once, few, many or a class when expanded.

CDR3nt: TGTGCCAGCAGCTTGAACTCATGGCGGATCTACACCGGGGAGCTGTTTTTT
CDR3aa: CASSLNSWRIYTGELFF
abundance: NA
v_gene: TRBV5-4
j_gene: TRBJ2-2
d_gene: NA

CDR3nt: TGTGCCAGCAGCGCAAGGGGAGGGACAGGGGGCGCCGAGCAGTACTTC
CDR3aa: CASSARGGTGGAEQYF
abundance: NA
v_gene: TRBV7-2
j_gene: TRBJ2-7
d_gene: TRBD1

CDR3nt: TGTGCCAGCACGAGCGCCATGAACACTGAAGCTTTCTTT
CDR3aa: CASTSAMNTEAFF
abundance: few
v_gene: TRBV28
j_gene: TRBJ1-1
d_gene: NA

CDR3nt: TGCAGCGCAGCTGGCTACACCTTC
CDR3aa: CSAAGYTF
abundance: NA
v_gene: TRBV29-1
j_gene: TRBJ1-2
d_gene: NA

CDR3nt: TGTGCCAGTAGTAGGAGCGGGGGGTCGAACACCGGGGAGCTGTTTTTT
CDR3aa: CASSRSGGSNTGELFF
abundance: NA
v_gene: TRBV19
j_gene: TRBJ2-2
d_gene: TRBD2

CDR3nt: TGTGCCAGCAGCTTAGGAGGCACTCCGCGGACTGAAGCTTTCTTT
CDR3aa: CASSLGGTPRTEAFF
abundance: NA
v_gene: TRBV7-8
j_gene: TRBJ1-1
d_gene: NA

CDR3nt: TGTGCCAGCAGCTATGCCTCGGGACTAGCGGTCTACGAGCAGTACTTC
CDR3aa: CASSYASGLAVYEQYF
abundance: few
v_gene: TRBV21-1
j_gene: TRBJ2-7
d_gene: NA

CDR3nt: TGTGCCAGTAAAGCCGCGGACTTTCAAAATGAGCAGTTCTTC
CDR3aa: CASKAADFQNEQFF
abundance: NA
v_gene: TRBV19
j_gene: TRBJ2-1
d_gene: NA

CDR3nt: TGTGCCAGTTCTCTGACCAGGAACTATAATTCACCCCTCCACTTT
CDR3aa: CASSLTRNYNSPLHF
abundance: NA
v_gene: TRBV19
j_gene: TRBJ1-6
d_gene: NA

CDR3nt: TGTGCCAGCAGCTTATCCCCCTACAGACAGGGAAGCCTGTCCACTGAAGCTTTCTTT
CDR3aa: CASSLSPYRQGSLSTEAFF
abundance: once
v_gene: TRBV13
j_gene: TRBJ1-1
d_gene: TRBD1

CDR3nt: TGTGCCAGTAGTATCAGGACAGTTGGCGGGTTACCCCAGCATTTT
CDR3aa: CASSIRTVGGLPQHF
abundance: few
v_gene: TRBV19
j_gene: TRBJ1-5
d_gene: NA

CDR3nt: TGTGCCAGCAGGCCTGCGCCAAGGAACACTGAAGCTTTCTTT
CDR3aa: CASRPAPRNTEAFF
abundance: NA
v_gene: TRBV27
j_gene: TRBJ1-1
d_gene: NA

CDR3nt: TGTGCCAGCAGCCCCAACCCGAGGTCCGTTAACACTGAAGCTTTCTTT
CDR3aa: CASSPNPRSVNTEAFF
abundance: NA
v_gene: TRBV7-3
j_gene: TRBJ1-1
d_gene: NA

CDR3nt: TGTGCCATCAGTGAGAAGGCGGAGCTCCAGCATTTT
CDR3aa: CAISEKAELQHF
abundance: NA
v_gene: TRBV10-3
j_gene: TRBJ1-5
d_gene: NA